These 25 T cell receptor beta chains came from one sample sequenced in a study of Tregs in tolerant kidney transplant recipients. Measured with immunoSEQ multiplex PCR; TCRdb has only the in-frame clones, and not every one. Among about 64,000 clones, about 98% were seen once, and the ten largest hold 0.34%. Source: Tregs from blood, taken before the transplant. These receptors were obtained from a human donor who received a combined kidney and bone marrow transplant.

The rearrangement joins TRBV5-1 to TRBJ2-2; D is unresolved. V lost 4 bases, J lost 4 bases, and 8 bases lay in between. This CDR3 contains 13 residues. The germline gives CDR1 SGHRS, CDR2 YFSETQ. CDR3: CASSGRFTGELFF. For the CDR3, the DNA is TGCGCCAGCAGCGGCAGATTCACCGGGGAGCTGTTTTTT.

This clone has only one observation. The V gene is TRBV7-2, the J gene TRBJ2-4; tentative D call: TRBD1 (5 bases). Trimming took 0 bases from V and 3 from J, leaving 12 bases between them. The CDR3 loop spans 16 amino acids. Germline values: CDR1 SGHTA, CDR2 FQGNSA. The CDR3 nucleotides read TGTGCCAGCAGCTTAGCCCCGGACACGTACAAAAACATTCAGTACTTC. Protein sequence: CASSLAPDTYKNIQYF.

The CDR3 DNA reads as TGTGCCAGCACTTTCTTCATGGGCAAGTCAGACACCGGGGAGCTGTTTTTT. It specifies CASTFFMGKSDTGELFF. V and J are TRBV28 and TRBJ2-2; D gene ambiguous. The CDR3 covers 17 residues. CDR1 and CDR2 (germline): MDHEN, SYDVKM. Deletions cut 7 bases from V and 3 bases from J, with 21 bases between.

V is TRBV7-2 and J is TRBJ2-3, with D unclear. V lost 1 base and J lost 7, with 9 bases in between. CDR3 length: 13 amino acids. CDR1 is SGHTA and CDR2 is FQGNSA in the germline V gene. The CDR3 here is CASSLVFENTQYF. The CDR3 DNA sequence: TGTGCCAGCAGCTTAGTATTCGAGAATACGCAGTATTTT.

V is TRBV27 and J is TRBJ1-1, with 8 bases matching TRBD1. The CDR3 has 16 residues. Germline loops: CDR1 MNHEY, CDR2 SMNVEV (reference sequence). Trimming cost V 2 bases and J 7 bases; bases outside gene matches: 12. CDR3 bases: TGTGCCAGCAGTTTAAGGGGACAGGTTAAAAGAATTGAAGCTTTCTTT. This sequence encodes CASSLRGQVKRIEAFF.

In the case of this clone: This CDR3 is also generated by other DNA sequences in the sample. The chain employs TRBV5-6 and TRBJ2-7; perhaps TRBD1 as D (5 bases). V lost 4 bases and J 4 bases, leaving 9 bases between the germline ends. Germline V CDR1 and CDR2: SGHDT, YYEEEE. The CDR3 loop spans 12 amino acids. The CDR3 spells CASSLGVYEQYF. The DNA of the CDR3 is TGTGCCAGCAGCCTAGGGGTATACGAGCAGTACTTC.

The chain has TRBV2 and TRBJ2-5; no clear D gene. This CDR3 is built from 12 residues. Germline loops: CDR1 SNHLY, CDR2 FYNNEI. V gave up 7 bases and J gave up 5 bases, with 11 bases separating them. The CDR3 sequence is CASTGRMETQYF. The CDR3 region has the DNA TGTGCCAGCACAGGTCGGATGGAGACCCAGTACTTC.

The rearrangement links TRBV2 to TRBJ2-1; 8 bases match TRBD2. Trimming cost V 7 bases and J 5 bases; bases outside gene matches: 10. Germline V gene lookup returns CDR1 SNHLY and CDR2 FYNNEI. CDR3 length: 15 residues. The CDR3 loop reads CASIWPREANNEQFF. The DNA for the CDR3 is TGTGCCAGCATTTGGCCGCGGGAGGCCAACAATGAGCAGTTCTTC.

The CDR3 nucleotides are TGTGCCAGCTCACCAGCGAGGGCTAATGAGCAGTTCTTC. Translation gives CASSPARANEQFF. The J gene is TRBJ2-1, the V gene TRBV18, with D perhaps matching TRBD2 (5 bases). The CDR3 sequence is 13 residues long. Germline assignment: CDR1 KGHSH and CDR2 LQKENI. The V and J ends lost 2 bases and 7 bases respectively, with 9 bases between them.

V usage is TRBV2 and J usage is TRBJ2-2, with TRBD1 matching over 8 bases. Germline trimming cut 2 bases from V and 4 bases from J; bases unmatched to any gene: 6. CDR1 SNHLY and CDR2 FYNNEI come from the germline V gene. This CDR3 region has 16 residues. The CDR3 sequence: CASSEQGARGTGELFF. The CDR3 DNA sequence: TGTGCCAGCAGTGAACAGGGGGCGCGGGGCACCGGGGAGCTGTTTTTT.

Only one count was recorded for this clone. At one of its ends the junction is not consistent with the germline gene, which may arise from a read error. This chain uses TRBV11-3 with TRBJ1-4, with 8 bases matching TRBD1. Germline V gene lookup returns CDR1 SGHNT and CDR2 YENEEA. The CDR3 length is 11 residues. The CDR3 sequence: CASSPGTGPVF. DNA of the CDR3: TGTGCCAGCAGCCCGGGGACAGGTCCCGTCTTT.

The chain links TRBV7-9 to TRBJ2-7; 9 bases are a match to TRBD1. Germline lookup yields CDR1 SEHNR and CDR2 FQNEAQ (reference sequence). This CDR3 region has 14 residues. V shed 5 bases, J shed 5 bases, and the junction held 7 bases outside the gene matches. CDR3 sequence (DNA): TGTGCCAGCAGCCCCGGGACAGGGAACAACGAGCAGTACTTC. Amino acid sequence: CASSPGTGNNEQYF.

J is TRBJ1-1 and V is TRBV4-2; D is perhaps TRBD1 (5 bases). CDR1 is LGHNA and CDR2 is YNFKEQ in the germline V gene. The CDR3 sequence is 16 residues long. V shed 0 bases and J shed 10 bases, with 21 bases lying between them. The CDR3 region has the DNA TGTGCCAGCAGCCAAGATCGGGGGGAGGCTAAAACCCGAGCTTTCTTT. It yields the protein CASSQDRGEAKTRAFF.

The chain employs TRBV2 and TRBJ1-5, with 9 bases identical to TRBD1. The CDR3 totals 16 residues. J lost 6 bases, V lost 3 bases, and 9 bases had no gene match. CDR1 is SNHLY, CDR2 FYNNEI, per germline. This CDR3 is CASSEDYRGLGQPQHF. The CDR3 region has the DNA TGTGCCAGCAGTGAGGATTACAGGGGGCTTGGTCAGCCCCAGCATTTT.

This rearrangement joins TRBV14 to TRBJ1-5; 7 bases map to TRBD1. The germline V gene has CDR1 SGHDN and CDR2 FVKESK. J gave up 5 bases and V 2 bases, and 9 bases lay outside the gene matches. This CDR3 has 16 residues. CDR3 protein: CASSQPRGQGDQPQHF. Here the CDR3 DNA reads TGTGCCAGCAGCCAACCGAGGGGGCAGGGGGATCAGCCCCAGCATTTT.

CDR3: CAWSVSGNSPLHF. DNA of the CDR3: TGTGCCTGGAGTGTTAGCGGCAACTCACCCCTCCACTTT. The chain employs TRBV30 and TRBJ1-6, with unresolved D. The CDR3 runs 13 residues. The germline V and J ends were trimmed by 0 bases and 10 bases, with 10 bases remaining between them. Germline CDR1 GTSNPN, CDR2 SVGIG (reference sequence).

This rearrangement joins TRBV19 to TRBJ2-5, with 8 positions matching TRBD1. The J segment lost 4 bases and the V segment lost 1 base, leaving 5 bases of the junction unmatched. From germline, CDR1 is LNHDA and CDR2 SQIVND (reference sequence). The CDR3 is 15 residues long. This CDR3 reads CASSIAARGRETQYF. The CDR3 DNA reads as TGTGCCAGTAGTATAGCGGCCAGGGGGCGAGAGACCCAGTACTTC.

The chain couples TRBV19 to TRBJ2-3; 9 bases agree with TRBD2. From germline, CDR1 is LNHDA and CDR2 SQIVND (reference sequence). This CDR3 comprises 16 residues. V lost 10 bases and J lost 5; bases outside the gene matches: 16. The CDR3 region has the DNA TGTGCCACTCGAGGTGCAGCGGGGGGCACAGGAGATACGCAGTATTTT. It is translated as CATRGAAGGTGDTQYF.

In this sample, this clone turned up many times. The gene calls are TRBV28 and TRBJ1-4, with unresolved D. CDR3 length equals 11 residues. Trimming took 6 bases from V and 5 from J, leaving 4 bases between them. The germline V gene has CDR1 MDHEN and CDR2 SYDVKM. CDR3 bases: TGTGCCAGCAGACTAAATGAAAAACTGTTTTTT. As protein: CASRLNEKLFF.

The chain is built from TRBV27 and TRBJ1-2, with 7 nucleotides matching TRBD1. J gave up 8 bases and V 10 bases, and 19 bases lay outside the gene matches. The CDR3 sequence is 15 residues long. The V gene's germline CDR1 is MNHEY and CDR2 SMNVEV (reference sequence). The CDR3 reads CATLPYRGQKGGYTF. CDR3 in DNA: TGTGCCACCCTTCCTTACAGGGGACAAAAGGGGGGCTACACCTTC.

The chain is built from TRBV4-1 and TRBJ2-1, with TRBD2 matching over 10 bases. V shed 3 bases and J 9 bases; nucleotides not matched to a gene: 5. The CDR3 consists of 14 residues. The V gene's germline CDR1 is MGHRA and CDR2 YSYEKL. The CDR3 loop reads CASSQSGRAAEQFF. DNA for the CDR3: TGCGCCAGCAGCCAGAGCGGGAGGGCCGCTGAGCAGTTCTTC.

This clone was counted once. The chain links TRBV15 to TRBJ2-1; TRBD2 is a possible D gene (5 bases). This CDR3 has 15 residues. Germline V gives CDR1 LNHNV, CDR2 YYDKDF (reference sequence). Trimming shortened V by 6 bases and J by 8 bases, and 20 bases separated the two germline ends. The CDR3 DNA follows: TGTGCCACCAGTCAGACCTCGTGGAAGGGAGATGAGCAGTTCTTC. Translation: CATSQTSWKGDEQFF.

This clone was seen a single time. The genes are TRBV7-6 and TRBJ2-3, with TRBD2 as a possible D gene (7 bases). V gave up 5 bases and J gave up 5 bases, with 17 bases separating them. The length of the CDR3 is 15 residues. Germline CDR1 reads SGHVS; CDR2 reads FNYEAQ. The CDR3 DNA follows: TGTGCCAGCAGCACTCGAGGGGGGGCGAAAGATACGCAGTATTTT. Translated: CASSTRGGAKDTQYF.

V usage is TRBV18 and J usage is TRBJ2-3; D possibly corresponds to TRBD1 (6 bases). The CDR3 has 15 residues. Trimming took off 3 bases at V and 8 bases at J, with 18 bases between the two ends. The germline CDR1 and CDR2 sequences are KGHSH and LQKENI. CDR3 bases: TGTGCCAGCTCACCCCCTACAGGCCCCAGGGGTACGCAGTATTTT. As protein: CASSPPTGPRGTQYF. The whole variable domain, filled in from reference TRBV18 and TRBJ2-3, reads NAGVMQNPRHLVRRRGQEARLRCSPMKGHSHVYWYRQLPEEGLKFMVYLQKENIIDESGMPKERFSAEFPKEGPSILRIQQVVRGDSAAYFCASSPPTGPRGTQYFGPGTRLTVL.

The V gene is TRBV5-8, the J gene TRBJ1-4, with D uncertain. The germline gives CDR1 SGHTS, CDR2 YDEGEE. V shed 4 bases and J shed 7 bases, with 8 bases lying between them. The length of the CDR3 is 12 residues. DNA for the CDR3: TGTGCCAGCAGCCCAAGAGTTGAAAAACTGTTTTTT. Protein sequence: CASSPRVEKLFF. The variable domain in full, with the rest retrieved from reference TRBV5-8 and TRBJ1-4, is EAGVTQSPTHLIKTRGQQATLRCSPISGHTSVYWYQQALGLGLQFLLWYDEGEERNRGNFPPRFSGRQFPNYSSELNVNALELEDSALYLCASSPRVEKLFFGSGTQLSVL.